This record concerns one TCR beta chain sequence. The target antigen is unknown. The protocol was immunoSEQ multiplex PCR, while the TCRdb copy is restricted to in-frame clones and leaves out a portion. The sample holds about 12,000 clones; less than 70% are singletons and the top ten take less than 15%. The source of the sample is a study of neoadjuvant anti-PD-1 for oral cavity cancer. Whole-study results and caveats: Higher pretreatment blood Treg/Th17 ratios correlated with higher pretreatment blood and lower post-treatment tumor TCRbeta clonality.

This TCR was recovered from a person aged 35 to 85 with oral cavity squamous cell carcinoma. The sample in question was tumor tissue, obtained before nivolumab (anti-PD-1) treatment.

CDR3 amino acids: CAWTWTGRVRNTEAFF. DNA for the CDR3: TGTGCCTGGACCTGGACAGGGAGGGTAAGGAACACTGAAGCTTTCTTT. V gene TRBV30 combines with J gene TRBJ1-1, with 8 positions matching TRBD1. V gave up 4 bases and J gave up 1 base; unmatched junction bases: 11. This CDR3 has 16 residues. CDR1 is GTSNPN, CDR2 SVGIG, per germline (reference sequence).